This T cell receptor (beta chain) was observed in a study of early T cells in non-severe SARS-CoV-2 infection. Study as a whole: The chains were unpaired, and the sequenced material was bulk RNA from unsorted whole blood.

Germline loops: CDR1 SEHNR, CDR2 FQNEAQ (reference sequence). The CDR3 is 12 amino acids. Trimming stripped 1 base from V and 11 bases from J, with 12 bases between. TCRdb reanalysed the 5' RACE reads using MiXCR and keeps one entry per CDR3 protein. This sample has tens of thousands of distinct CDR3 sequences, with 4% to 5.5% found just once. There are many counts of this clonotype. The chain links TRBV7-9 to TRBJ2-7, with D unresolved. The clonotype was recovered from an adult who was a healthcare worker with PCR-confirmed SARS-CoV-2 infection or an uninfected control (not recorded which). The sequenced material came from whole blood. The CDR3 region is CASSLETPGEYF. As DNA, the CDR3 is TGTGCCAGCAGCTTAGAGACACCTGGGGAGTACTTC.